This entry lists 26 T cell receptor beta chains sequenced from one sample in a study of OX40 agonist ivuxolimab in advanced cancers. Here immunoSEQ multiplex PCR was the method, and the copy in TCRdb shows in-frame clones only, minus some. Counted here are 35,000 to 40,000 clones, 82% occurring once; the ten biggest clones make up less than 2%. This specimen was CD4+ or CD8+ T cells sorted from blood, taken in a trial of the OX40 agonist ivuxolimab. These receptors were taken from an adult with an advanced solid tumor such as melanoma, head and neck, liver or kidney cancer.

The gene calls are TRBV27 and TRBJ1-5; 10 positions agree with TRBD1. The CDR3 has 16 residues. Germline V CDR1 and CDR2: MNHEY, SMNVEV (reference sequence). The V segment lost 4 bases and the J segment 3 bases; nucleotides outside the gene matches: 6. CDR3 nucleotides: TGTGCCAGCAGTTCACCGGGACAGGGGATCAATCAGCCCCAGCATTTT. Its translation is CASSSPGQGINQPQHF.

This chain joins TRBV6-7 and TRBJ2-4; D may be TRBD1 (6 bases). TRBV6-7 is treated as an ORF (open reading frame) with a function not yet certain. V lost 6 bases and J 0 bases, leaving 12 bases between the germline ends. This CDR3 is built from 15 residues. The DNA of the CDR3 is TGTGCCAGCAGCCCCCCAGGGGTAGCCAAAAACATTCAGTACTTC. This sequence encodes CASSPPGVAKNIQYF.

V gene TRBV6-6 combines with J gene TRBJ2-7, with D hard to call. CDR1 is MNHNY, CDR2 SVGAGI, per germline (reference sequence). The CDR3 loop spans 15 amino acids. V was trimmed by 5 bases and J by 0 bases, leaving 14 bases between them. The CDR3 loop reads CASSPPRASSYEQYF. In DNA, the CDR3 is TGTGCCAGCAGTCCCCCCCGTGCCAGCTCCTACGAGCAGTACTTC.

The V call is TRBV28, the J call TRBJ2-3; D perhaps matches TRBD1 (5 bases). Germline CDR1 is MDHEN and CDR2 is SYDVKM. V gave up 3 bases and J gave up 2 bases, with 12 bases separating them. This CDR3 is 15 amino acids long. CDR3 DNA sequence: TGTGCCAGCAGTTTGGGTCAGGGTTTCACAGATACGCAGTATTTT. Residues: CASSLGQGFTDTQYF.

The J gene is TRBJ2-1, the V gene TRBV28; the D is unclear. The CDR3 consists of 17 residues. CDR1 is MDHEN, CDR2 SYDVKM, per germline. Trimming shortened V by 4 bases and J by 0 bases, and 16 bases separated the two germline ends. CDR3 sequence: CASSSSEAERSYNEQFF. Here the CDR3 DNA reads TGTGCCAGCAGTTCCAGCGAAGCAGAGCGCTCCTACAATGAGCAGTTCTTC.

J is TRBJ2-4 and V is TRBV6-1; 11 positions agree with TRBD2. The CDR3 has 20 amino acids. CDR1 is MNHNS, CDR2 SASEGT, per germline. V shed 2 bases, J shed 1 base, and the junction held 13 bases outside the gene matches. CDR3 protein: CASSELWLAGGSSAKNIQYF. CDR3 in DNA: TGTGCCAGCAGTGAACTCTGGCTAGCGGGAGGTTCTTCGGCCAAAAACATTCAGTACTTC.

The chain joins TRBV6-5 to TRBJ1-1; 7 positions agree with TRBD1. V dropped 7 bases and J dropped 1; count of bases not matched to a gene: 9. Germline-derived CDR1 and CDR2 are MNHEY and SVGAGI. The CDR3 length is 15 residues. The CDR3 region is CASIPIGGPNTEAFF. The CDR3 DNA is TGTGCCAGCATCCCAATAGGGGGCCCGAACACTGAAGCTTTCTTT.

This rearrangement joins TRBV6-5 to TRBJ1-6, with D tentatively TRBD1 (5 bases). Trimming took 6 bases from V and 9 from J, leaving 12 bases between them. The CDR3 has 13 residues. Germline assignment: CDR1 MNHEY and CDR2 SVGAGI. The CDR3 DNA reads as TGTGCCAGCAGAAAGGGGATGAGTTCACCCCTCCACTTT. Translating it yields CASRKGMSSPLHF.

V usage is TRBV5-4 and J usage is TRBJ2-2; perhaps TRBD1 as D (5 bases). The V gene's germline CDR1 is SGHNT and CDR2 YYREEE (reference sequence). V was cut by 3 bases and J by 6 bases, with 21 bases left in between. The CDR3 has 17 amino acids. The CDR3 DNA sequence: TGTGCCAGCAGCTCCCGAAAGACCGGCAGGGATTCCGGGGAGCTGTTTTTT. It is translated as CASSSRKTGRDSGELFF.

This rearrangement joins TRBV6-1 to TRBJ1-4; D may be TRBD1 (5 bases). The CDR3 is made up of 15 amino acids. The V gene's germline CDR1 is MNHNS and CDR2 SASEGT. The V end lost 4 bases, the J end lost 3 bases, and 12 bases lay between the germline ends. Here the CDR3 reads CASSAQGGPNEKLFF. The DNA for the CDR3 is TGTGCCAGCAGTGCCCAGGGTGGCCCTAATGAAAAACTGTTTTTT.

The chain employs TRBV2 and TRBJ2-2, with 7 bases aligning to TRBD2. Germline CDR1 SNHLY, CDR2 FYNNEI. The CDR3 runs 16 residues. V dropped 6 bases and J dropped 0; count of bases not matched to a gene: 7. CDR3 in DNA: TGTGCCAGCAGCGGCAGCGGGAACTCGAACACCGGGGAGCTGTTTTTT. It codes for CASSGSGNSNTGELFF.

J is TRBJ1-1 and V is TRBV6-5, with no clear D. The CDR3 runs 11 residues. Germline lookup yields CDR1 MNHEY and CDR2 SVGAGI. The germline V and J ends were trimmed by 10 bases and 8 bases, with 14 bases remaining between them. The CDR3, as DNA: TGTGCCACTAATATCATGGGGGAAGCTTTCTTT. Amino acids: CATNIMGEAFF.

The chain joins TRBV6-1 to TRBJ2-1, with a tentative D call TRBD1 (7 bases). The CDR3 spans 14 residues. Germline assignment: CDR1 MNHNS and CDR2 SASEGT. Trimming took off 8 bases at V and 1 base at J, with 12 bases between the two ends. The CDR3 sequence is CASSQGGSYNEQFF. The CDR3, as DNA: TGTGCCAGCTCGCAGGGGGGATCCTACAATGAGCAGTTCTTC.

This chain joins TRBV11-2 and TRBJ2-5, with D possibly being TRBD2 (5 bases). The V end was cut by 1 base, the J end by 5 bases, with 5 bases between. Germline CDR1 and CDR2: SGHAT and FQNNGV. The CDR3 consists of 12 residues. CDR3 nucleotide sequence: TGTGCCAGCAGCTTAGCGGGGGAGACCCAGTACTTC. Translating gives CASSLAGETQYF.

This chain connects TRBV30 to TRBJ2-2; 8 nucleotides agree with TRBD1. The CDR3 totals 15 residues. The V segment lost 1 base and the J segment 5 bases; nucleotides outside the gene matches: 6. Germline CDR1 GTSNPN, CDR2 SVGIG (reference sequence). The CDR3: CAWSAHRGRTGELFF. The CDR3 DNA is TGTGCCTGGAGTGCCCACAGGGGGAGGACCGGGGAGCTGTTTTTT.

The gene calls are TRBV29-1 and TRBJ2-7; D ambiguous. CDR3 length equals 13 residues. V lost 2 bases and J lost 2, with 10 bases in between. Germline CDR1 SQVTM, CDR2 ANQGSEA. The CDR3: CSVELPGTYEQYF. The CDR3 region has the DNA TGCAGCGTTGAACTGCCAGGAACCTACGAGCAGTACTTC.

The chain has TRBV18 and TRBJ2-3; D unclear. V was pared by 2 bases and J by 6 bases, with 18 bases between. Germline V gene sequence: CDR1 KGHSH, CDR2 LQKENI. CDR3 length: 16 amino acids. The CDR3 is CASSPIPSNEVDTQYF. CDR3 coding DNA: TGTGCCAGCTCACCAATTCCCAGCAATGAGGTCGATACGCAGTATTTT. The variable domain in full, with the rest retrieved from reference TRBV18 and TRBJ2-3, is NAGVMQNPRHLVRRRGQEARLRCSPMKGHSHVYWYRQLPEEGLKFMVYLQKENIIDESGMPKERFSAEFPKEGPSILRIQQVVRGDSAAYFCASSPIPSNEVDTQYFGPGTRLTVL.

DNA for the CDR3: TGTGCCAGTTTGGCGAGAAGTGAAGCTTTCTTT. Its translation: CASLARSEAFF. The chain is built from TRBV19 and TRBJ1-1; unclear D gene. The CDR3 length is 11 residues. The ends were cut back, 8 bases at V and 7 bases at J, with 11 bases in the middle. The germline CDR1 and CDR2 sequences are LNHDA and SQIVND (reference sequence).

The gene calls are TRBV7-9 and TRBJ2-7; 12 nucleotides line up with TRBD2. The CDR3 consists of 15 residues. In germline, CDR1 is SEHNR, CDR2 FQNEAQ (reference sequence). The J segment lost 0 bases and the V segment lost 4 bases, leaving 1 base of the junction unmatched. CDR3 region: CASSSTSGSSYEQYF. DNA of the CDR3: TGTGCCAGCAGCTCGACTAGCGGGAGCTCCTACGAGCAGTACTTC.

The chain links TRBV6-1 to TRBJ1-5; D not resolved. The CDR3 loop spans 13 amino acids. CDR1 is MNHNS, CDR2 SASEGT, per germline. V was trimmed by 6 bases and J by 3 bases, leaving 9 bases between them. CDR3 sequence: CASRTVPNQPQHF. The CDR3, as DNA: TGTGCCAGCAGGACCGTCCCCAATCAGCCCCAGCATTTT.

The J gene is TRBJ2-7, the V gene TRBV29-1; 10 nucleotides match TRBD1. CDR1 and CDR2 from the germline V gene are SQVTM and ANQGSEA. The CDR3 loop spans 12 amino acids. Germline trimming cut 7 bases from V and 6 bases from J; bases unmatched to any gene: 6. This CDR3 reads CSADRGPGEQYF. DNA for the CDR3: TGCAGCGCAGACAGGGGGCCCGGCGAGCAGTACTTC.

The chain combines TRBV19 with TRBJ2-1; tentative D call: TRBD1 (6 bases). Per the germline V gene, CDR1 is LNHDA and CDR2 is SQIVND (reference sequence). The CDR3 runs to 14 residues. V lost 10 bases and J lost 4, with 17 bases in between. The CDR3 here is CATQGPQRYNEQFF. DNA of the CDR3: TGTGCCACCCAGGGGCCACAACGGTACAATGAGCAGTTCTTC.

The rearrangement uses TRBV4-1 and TRBJ1-5; tentative D call: TRBD1 (5 bases). Germline CDR1 is MGHRA and CDR2 is YSYEKL. V lost 3 bases and J lost 6, with 12 bases in between. The CDR3 runs to 14 residues. This chain's CDR3 is CASSHQTGTQPQHF. The DNA of the CDR3 is TGCGCCAGCAGCCATCAAACAGGAACTCAGCCCCAGCATTTT.

CDR3 sequence: CASRAVGQGGSPLHF. As DNA, the CDR3 is TGTGCCAGCAGGGCAGTGGGACAGGGTGGTTCACCCCTCCACTTT. The rearrangement uses TRBV2 and TRBJ1-6; TRBD1 agrees at 9 bases. Germline values: CDR1 SNHLY, CDR2 FYNNEI. The CDR3 totals 15 residues. With V trimmed by 6 bases and J by 9 bases, 9 bases remained unmatched.

The chain is built from TRBV28 and TRBJ1-2, with D uncertain. The germline CDR1 and CDR2 sequences are MDHEN and SYDVKM. V lost 3 bases and J 5 bases, leaving 22 bases between the germline ends. The CDR3 runs to 17 residues. The CDR3, as DNA: TGTGCCAGCAGTTTCAACCAGTGGCGTTCTGTTCGATATGGCTACACCTTC. This codes for CASSFNQWRSVRYGYTF.

J is TRBJ1-1 and V is TRBV4-1; D is possibly TRBD1 (6 bases). This CDR3 is built from 13 residues. CDR1 is MGHRA, CDR2 YSYEKL, per germline. V lost 0 bases to trimming and J lost 8 bases, with 10 bases between them. CDR3 in DNA: TGCGCCAGCAGCCAAGATCCCGGGGGCGAAGCTTTCTTT. Its protein is CASSQDPGGEAFF.